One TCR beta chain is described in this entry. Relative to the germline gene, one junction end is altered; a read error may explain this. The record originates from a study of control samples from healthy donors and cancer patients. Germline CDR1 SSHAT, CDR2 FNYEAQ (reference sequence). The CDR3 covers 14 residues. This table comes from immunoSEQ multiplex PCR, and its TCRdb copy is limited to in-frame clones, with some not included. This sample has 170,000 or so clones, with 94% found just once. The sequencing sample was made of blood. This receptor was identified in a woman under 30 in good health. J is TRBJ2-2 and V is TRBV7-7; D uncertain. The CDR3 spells CASSLNPGAGELFF. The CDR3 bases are TGTGCTAGCAGCTTAAACCCGGGCGCCGGGGAGCTGTTTTTT.